This T cell receptor beta chain was found in a study of T cell clonality in common variable immunodeficiency. Study-wide findings and caveats: CVID subjects shared fewer TCRbeta clones than healthy controls did. Fewer deletions and N-nucleotide insertions were reportedly seen in common variable immunodeficiency TCR beta sequences. T cell subpopulation sequencing would be needed to explain CVID clonality.

Looked up from germline, CDR1 is SGHVS and CDR2 is FNYEAQ. V was pared by 5 bases and J by 6 bases, with 4 bases of the junction left unmatched. This CDR3 has 15 amino acids. The CVID group had over 12 females and 29 males, mean age roughly 40. CVID subjects had received replacement immunoglobulin for at least one year. Measured with immunoSEQ multiplex PCR; TCRdb has only the in-frame clones, and not every one. The sample shows 15,000 to 20,000 clones, none of them appearing just once. At least ten counts were recorded for this clone. Antigen specificity is unknown. The missing CDR3 end, 3 residues past where the read stops, is filled in from the germline J gene.

The source material was peripheral blood mononuclear cells. This receptor was taken from a human donor with common variable immunodeficiency. The rearrangement uses TRBV7-6 and TRBJ2-1; 13 bases line up with TRBD2. The CDR3 DNA, read in part, is TGTGCCAGCAGCCAAGGACTAGCGGGAGCCAATGAG. This sequence encodes CASSQGLAGANE. The whole CDR3 is CASSQGLAGANEQFF.